The 8 T cell receptor beta chains given below trace back to one sample, sequenced in a study of blood T cell repertoires in COVID-19. Assay used: immunoSEQ multiplex PCR; TCRdb lists only in-frame clones, some missing. The repertoire includes over 200,000 clones, 80% to 90% of them detected once, and roughly 5.7% sits in the top ten. The sample taken for sequencing was peripheral blood. The receptors stem from a man older than 75 with acute or convalescent COVID-19.

This clone has a handful of counts. V is TRBV12-3 or TRBV12-4 and J is TRBJ2-5, with D tentatively TRBD1 (5 bases). This CDR3 is 13 amino acids long. V lost 6 bases to trimming and J lost 0 bases, with 8 bases between them. CDR3 loop: CASSRENQETQYF. DNA of the CDR3: TGTGCCAGCAGCAGGGAAAACCAAGAGACCCAGTACTTC.

The chain joins TRBV7-9 to TRBJ2-1; TRBD1 agrees at 10 bases. V gave up 5 bases and J gave up 8 bases; unmatched junction bases: 6. The CDR3 length is 14 residues. In germline, CDR1 is SEHNR, CDR2 FQNEAQ (reference sequence). The CDR3 DNA reads as TGTGCCAGCAGCCCTCAGACAGGGGGCGATGAGCAGTTCTTC. It encodes CASSPQTGGDEQFF. The whole variable domain, filled in from reference TRBV7-9 and TRBJ2-1, reads DTGVSQNPRHKITKRGQNVTFRCDPISEHNRLYWYRQTLGQGPEFLTYFQNEAQLEKSRLLSDRFSAERPKGSFSTLEIQRTEQGDSAMYLCASSPQTGGDEQFFGPGTRLTVL.

CDR3: CASSAAGRNTEAFF. CDR3 DNA sequence: TGTGCCAGCAGCGCCGCGGGACGGAACACTGAAGCTTTCTTT. The V call is TRBV9, the J call TRBJ1-1, with D tentatively TRBD1 (5 bases). The CDR3 consists of 14 residues. Germline CDR1 and CDR2: SGDLS and YYNGEE. Trimming took 3 bases from V and 1 from J, leaving 10 bases between them.

V gene TRBV28 combines with J gene TRBJ2-1; D might be TRBD1 (6 bases). Trimming left V 6 bases short and J 11 bases short, with 14 bases between. The CDR3 is made up of 12 amino acids. Per the germline V gene, CDR1 is MDHEN and CDR2 is SYDVKM. In DNA form, the CDR3 reads TGTGCCAGCAGAACACGAGGACAGAAGCAGTTCTTC. Amino acid sequence: CASRTRGQKQFF.

The CDR3 bases are TGTGCCAGCAGCTTAGCCTGGACAGACCAAGAGACCCAGTACTTC. It codes for CASSLAWTDQETQYF. This chain uses TRBV11-2 with TRBJ2-5; the D gene is possibly TRBD1 (6 bases). From germline, CDR1 is SGHAT and CDR2 FQNNGV. The V end lost 1 base, the J end lost 0 bases, and 9 bases lay between the germline ends. This CDR3 spans 15 amino acids.

The chain is built from TRBV27 and TRBJ2-7; 7 bases line up with TRBD2. Germline V gives CDR1 MNHEY, CDR2 SMNVEV (reference sequence). The CDR3 loop spans 14 amino acids. Losses at the gene ends were 3 bases for V and 5 bases for J; bases not matched to a gene: 7. This CDR3 reads CASSFWGGGNEQYF. The CDR3 DNA reads as TGTGCCAGCAGTTTCTGGGGCGGGGGTAACGAGCAGTACTTC.

This clone was seen a handful of times. V gene TRBV28 combines with J gene TRBJ1-6; a possible D gene is TRBD1 (5 bases). With 2 bases removed from V and 5 bases from J, the gap between germline ends came to 13 bases. CDR3 length equals 16 residues. Germline V gene data show CDR1 as MDHEN and CDR2 as SYDVKM. As DNA, the CDR3 is TGTGCCAGCAGTTTAAATCCAGGGCTCAATAATTCACCCCTCCACTTT. Translation gives CASSLNPGLNNSPLHF.

This clone has only a few counts. The chain recombines TRBV10-3 with TRBJ2-7; 12 bases line up with TRBD1. Germline V gene lookup returns CDR1 ENHRY and CDR2 SYGVKD. CDR3 length equals 15 residues. Losses at the gene ends were 2 bases for V and 5 bases for J; bases not matched to a gene: 4. For the CDR3, the DNA is TGTGCCATCAGTGAGACGGGACAGGGGGCCCACGAGCAGTACTTC. It is translated as CAISETGQGAHEQYF.